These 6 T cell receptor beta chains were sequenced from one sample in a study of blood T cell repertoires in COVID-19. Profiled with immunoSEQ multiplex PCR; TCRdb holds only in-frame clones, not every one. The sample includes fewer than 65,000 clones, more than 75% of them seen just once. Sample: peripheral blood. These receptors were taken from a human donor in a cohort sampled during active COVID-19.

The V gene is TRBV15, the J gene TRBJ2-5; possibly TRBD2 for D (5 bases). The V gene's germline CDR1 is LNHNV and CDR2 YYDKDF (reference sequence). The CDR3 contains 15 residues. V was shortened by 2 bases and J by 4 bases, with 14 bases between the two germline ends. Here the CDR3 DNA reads TGTGCCACCAGCAGATTGGGAGTAGTTGGAGAGACCCAGTACTTC. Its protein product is CATSRLGVVGETQYF.

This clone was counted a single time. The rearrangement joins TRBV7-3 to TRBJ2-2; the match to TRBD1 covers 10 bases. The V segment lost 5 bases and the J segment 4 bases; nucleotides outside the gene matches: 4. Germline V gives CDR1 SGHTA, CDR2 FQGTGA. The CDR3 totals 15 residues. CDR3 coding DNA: TGTGCCAGCAGCAACGGACAGGGGGTCACCGGGGAGCTGTTTTTT. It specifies CASSNGQGVTGELFF.

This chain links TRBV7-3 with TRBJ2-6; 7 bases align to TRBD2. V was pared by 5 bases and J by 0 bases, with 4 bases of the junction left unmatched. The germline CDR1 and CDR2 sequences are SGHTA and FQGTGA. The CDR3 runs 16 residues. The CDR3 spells CASSGGTTSGANVLTF. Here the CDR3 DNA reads TGTGCCAGCAGCGGCGGGACTACCTCTGGGGCCAACGTCCTGACTTTC. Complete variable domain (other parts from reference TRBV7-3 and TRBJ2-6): GAGVSQTPSNKVTEKGKYVELRCDPISGHTALYWYRQSLGQGPEFLIYFQGTGAADDSGLPNDRFFAVRPEGSVSTLKIQRTERGDSAVYLCASSGGTTSGANVLTFGAGSRLTVL.

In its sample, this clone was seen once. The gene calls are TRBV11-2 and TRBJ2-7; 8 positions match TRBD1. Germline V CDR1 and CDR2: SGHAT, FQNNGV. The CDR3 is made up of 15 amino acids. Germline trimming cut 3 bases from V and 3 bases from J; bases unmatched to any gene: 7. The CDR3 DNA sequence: TGTGCCAGCAGCTTGGGGACAGGAGCTAACTACGAGCAGTACGTC. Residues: CASSLGTGANYEQYV.

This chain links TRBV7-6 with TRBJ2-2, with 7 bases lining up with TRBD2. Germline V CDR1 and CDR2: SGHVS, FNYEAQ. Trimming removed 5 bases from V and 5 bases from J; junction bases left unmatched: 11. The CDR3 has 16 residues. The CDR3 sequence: CASSPGLGGGTGELFF. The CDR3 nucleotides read TGTGCCAGCAGCCCCGGATTGGGGGGAGGGACCGGGGAGCTGTTTTTT.

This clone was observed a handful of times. The CDR3 spells CASSQAPGSLYF. In DNA form, the CDR3 reads TGTGCCAGCAGCCAAGCCCCCGGGTCCCTCTACTTC. V usage is TRBV3-1 (or the pseudogene TRBV3-2) and J usage is TRBJ2-7, with unresolved D. The CDR3 is made up of 12 amino acids. V dropped 1 base and J dropped 13 bases, with 14 bases sitting between them. Germline CDR1 LGHDT, CDR2 YNNKEL (reference sequence).